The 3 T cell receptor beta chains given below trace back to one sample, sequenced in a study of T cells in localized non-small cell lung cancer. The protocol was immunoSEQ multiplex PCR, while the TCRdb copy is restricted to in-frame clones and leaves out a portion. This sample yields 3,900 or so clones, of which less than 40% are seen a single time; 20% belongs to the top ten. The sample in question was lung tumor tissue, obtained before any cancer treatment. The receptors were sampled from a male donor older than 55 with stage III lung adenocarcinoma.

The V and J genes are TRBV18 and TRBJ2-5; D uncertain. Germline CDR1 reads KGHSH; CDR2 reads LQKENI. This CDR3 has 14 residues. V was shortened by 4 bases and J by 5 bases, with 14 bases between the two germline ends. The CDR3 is CASSHRESGETQYF. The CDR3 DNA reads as TGTGCCAGCTCACATAGGGAATCGGGCGAGACCCAGTACTTC.

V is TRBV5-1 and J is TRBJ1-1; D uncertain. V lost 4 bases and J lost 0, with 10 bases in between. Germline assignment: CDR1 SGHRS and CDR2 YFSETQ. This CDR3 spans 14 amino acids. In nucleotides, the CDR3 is TGCGCCAGCAGCGAGGCAAGGATGAACACTGAAGCTTTCTTT. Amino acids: CASSEARMNTEAFF.

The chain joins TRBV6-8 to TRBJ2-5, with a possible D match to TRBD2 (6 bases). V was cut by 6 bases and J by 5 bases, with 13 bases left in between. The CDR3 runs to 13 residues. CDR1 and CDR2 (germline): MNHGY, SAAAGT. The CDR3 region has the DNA TGTGCCAGCAGGGGCGGGGCCCGGGAGACCCAGTACTTC. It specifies CASRGGARETQYF.